The T cell receptor (beta chain) under discussion was sequenced for a study of Tregs in tolerant kidney transplant recipients (dated 2019 in TCRdb). At the level of the whole study: The transplants used related donors along with nonmyeloablative bone marrow transplantation, and in the human trials mixed chimerism was transient. Before combined kidney and bone marrow transplantation, this study identified donor-specific regulatory T cells using TCRbeta sequencing and then followed those same cells after transplant. What the study reported, not specific to this receptor: Because only a small number of patients were included, the study had limitations, and the results will need to be validated in larger populations as well as under other immunosuppression protocols. In tolerant patients, donor-specific Tregs expanded more than Tregs overall, which suggests antigen-driven rather than nonspecific expansion. Expanding Tregs with activated donor B cells appeared to identify the most biologically relevant and donor-specific TCRbeta repertoire. Biological reproducibility was not directly assessed, although technical replication error appeared to be minimal. For some patients the PCR primers changed over time, which made it impossible to compare the samples from those patients at the nucleotide level.

From the cysteine through the phenylalanine, the CDR3 covers 12 amino acids. The CDR3 was read in part: 27 bases, with the frame set at base 1. Between the V and J ends, shortened by 8 bases and 2 bases respectively, the junction contains 10 bases. As encoded in the germline V gene, CDR1 is MNHEY while CDR2 is SVGEGT. This sample's time point label indicates: blood sample drawn before combined kidney and bone marrow transplant. Thawed PBMCs were FACS-sorted into unstimulated Tregs (CD4+CD25+CD127-), CD4+ non-Tregs (CD4+CD25-), CD4 cells and CD8 cells. Patients were a few combined kidney and bone marrow transplant recipients from the ITN036ST trial, and only these trial subjects had samples available. Healthy control blood was processed by Ficoll density gradient to PBMCs and cryopreserved; patient PBMCs were collected before and after transplant. Notes on this clone: The clone's antigen remains unknown. The CDR3 extends 3 residues past the end of the read, so its final part is completed from the germline J gene.

Genomic DNA was extracted from sorted cells with the QIAGEN DNeasy Blood and Tissue Kit for TCRbeta CDR3 sequencing. High-throughput TCRbeta CDR3 sequencing, including PCR amplification with bias correction and internal controls, was performed commercially through immunoSEQ. The paper's processing steps were these. Unique productive TCRbeta sequences were defined by CDR3 nucleotide sequence where primers matched, and otherwise by CDR3 amino acid sequence together with Vbeta and Jbeta genes. As a correction for sorting error, sequences shared between sorted populations at a frequency ratio of 2:1 or less were discarded, and the remaining shared sequences were assigned to the higher population. Donor-reactive sequences were defined as at least 5-fold expanded in CFSE-low cells versus unstimulated cells, with frequency of at least 0.01% in CFSE-low cells. Jensen-Shannon divergence, calculated on the top 100 TCRbeta sequences ranked by frequency, was used to quantify repertoire divergence. For samples with multiple sequencing runs, sorting error was corrected in each run separately before the runs were combined. TCRdb stores this immuneACCESS table with in-frame sequences only. Part of the clones is absent; in the studies checked, under half of the shortfall reflects unresolved V genes, and no reason is known for the rest. V, J and clone size reflect that table, while D and trimming were determined from the DNA. The sample's own table lists some 31,000 clones. 7.6% of the sample belongs to the ten largest clones.

The specimen was CD8+ T cells from blood, collected before the transplant. The chain is made from TRBV6-2 or TRBV6-3 and TRBJ2-7, and possibly TRBD1, on 5 matching bases. This clonotype was sampled from a human donor who received a combined kidney and bone marrow transplant. The DNA read from the CDR3 is TGTGCCAGCTCGACAGAAACCTACGAG. Its amino acids are CASSTETYE. The CDR3, in full, reads CASSTETYEQYF.